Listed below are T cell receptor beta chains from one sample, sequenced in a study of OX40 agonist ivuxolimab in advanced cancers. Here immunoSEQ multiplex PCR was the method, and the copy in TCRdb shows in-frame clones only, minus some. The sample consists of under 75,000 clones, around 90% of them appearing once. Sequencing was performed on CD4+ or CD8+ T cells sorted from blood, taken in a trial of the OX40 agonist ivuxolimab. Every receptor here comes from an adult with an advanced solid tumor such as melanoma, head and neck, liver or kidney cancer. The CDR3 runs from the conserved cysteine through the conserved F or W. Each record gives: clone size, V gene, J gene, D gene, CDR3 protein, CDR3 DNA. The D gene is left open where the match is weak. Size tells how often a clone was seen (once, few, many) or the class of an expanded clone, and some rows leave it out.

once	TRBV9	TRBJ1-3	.	CASSEGVTGSGNTIYF	TGTGCCAGCAGCGAGGGGGTAACAGGCTCTGGAAACACCATATATTTT
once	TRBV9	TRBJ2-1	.	CASSVGAGDNEQFF	TGTGCCAGCAGCGTAGGGGCAGGGGACAATGAGCAGTTCTTC
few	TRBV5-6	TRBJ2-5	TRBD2	CASSLGLAVAQETQYF	TGTGCCAGCAGCTTGGGACTAGCAGTTGCCCAAGAGACCCAGTACTTC
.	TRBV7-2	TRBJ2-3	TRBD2	CASSLGYSLAGADTQYF	TGTGCCAGCAGCTTAGGCTATAGTCTAGCGGGAGCAGATACGCAGTATTTT
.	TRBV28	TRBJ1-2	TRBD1	CASSSLIGQVANYGYTF	TGTGCCAGCAGCTCACTAATAGGACAGGTCGCTAACTATGGCTACACCTTC
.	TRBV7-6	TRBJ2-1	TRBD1	CASSEPGQGYNEQFF	TGTGCCAGCAGCGAACCGGGACAGGGCTACAATGAGCAGTTCTTC
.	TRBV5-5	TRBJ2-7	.	CASSSEASPYEQYF	TGTGCCAGCAGTTCCGAGGCGAGTCCGTACGAGCAGTACTTC
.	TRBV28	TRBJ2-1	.	CASSLYGENNEQFF	TGTGCCAGCAGTTTATACGGGGAGAACAATGAGCAGTTCTTC
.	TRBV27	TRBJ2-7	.	CASTRTHGGPEQYF	TGTGCCAGCACCAGGACGCACGGAGGGCCCGAGCAGTACTTC
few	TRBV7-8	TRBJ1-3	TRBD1	CASSSGTGGSGNTIYF	TGTGCCAGCAGCAGCGGGACAGGGGGCTCTGGAAACACCATATATTTT
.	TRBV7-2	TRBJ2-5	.	CASSPALYQETQYF	TGTGCCAGCAGCCCGGCTTTGTACCAAGAGACCCAGTACTTC
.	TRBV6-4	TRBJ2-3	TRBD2	CASSEGGRIDTQYF	TGTGCCAGCAGTGAAGGCGGGAGGATAGATACGCAGTATTTT
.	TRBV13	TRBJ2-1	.	CASSNTVNRSSYNEQFF	TGTGCCAGCAGCAACACGGTTAACAGATCCTCCTACAATGAGCAGTTCTTC
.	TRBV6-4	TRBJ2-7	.	CASSVNPQREQYF	TGTGCCAGCAGTGTTAATCCCCAGCGCGAGCAGTACTTC
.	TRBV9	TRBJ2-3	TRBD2	CASSVGGSGSTDTQYF	TGTGCCAGCAGCGTAGGGGGTAGCGGGAGCACAGATACGCAGTATTTT
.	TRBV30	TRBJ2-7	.	CAWSEGLGYEQYF	TGTGCCTGGAGTGAGGGACTGGGCTACGAGCAGTACTTC
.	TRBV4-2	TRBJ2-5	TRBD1	CASSQVFMGQGQETQYF	TGTGCCAGCAGCCAAGTTTTCATGGGACAGGGGCAAGAGACCCAGTACTTC
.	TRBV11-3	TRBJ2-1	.	CASGANEQFF	TGTGCCAGCGGGGCTAATGAGCAGTTCTTC
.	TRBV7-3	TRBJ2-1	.	CASSLIAGEYENEQFF	TGTGCCAGCAGCTTAATTGCAGGGGAGTACGAGAATGAGCAGTTCTTC
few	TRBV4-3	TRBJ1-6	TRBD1	CASSRSGQDRSPLHF	TGCGCCAGCAGCCGATCAGGACAGGATAGGTCACCCCTCCACTTT
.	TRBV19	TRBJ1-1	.	CASSMGGVDTEAFF	TGTGCCAGTAGTATGGGAGGGGTGGACACTGAAGCTTTCTTT
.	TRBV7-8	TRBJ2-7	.	CASSSPPGAYEQYF	TGTGCCAGCAGCTCGCCCCCGGGGGCCTACGAGCAGTACTTC
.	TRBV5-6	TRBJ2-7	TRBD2	CASSLAWTSGYEQYF	TGTGCCAGCAGCTTGGCCTGGACTAGCGGCTACGAGCAGTACTTC
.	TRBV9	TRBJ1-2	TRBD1	CASSDGQGADYGYTF	TGTGCCAGCAGCGATGGACAGGGGGCGGACTATGGCTACACCTTC
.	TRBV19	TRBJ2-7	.	CASSAGQTYEQYF	TGTGCCAGTAGTGCGGGCCAGACCTACGAGCAATACTTC